This T cell receptor beta chain was observed in a study of shared clonotypes between healthy human individuals. V was shortened by 8 bases and J by 5 bases, with 16 bases between the two germline ends. Germline CDR1 reads MDHEN; CDR2 reads SYDVKM. The CDR3 has 14 amino acids. CD4+ cell separation produced CD45RA+ naive and CD45RA-negative memory subsets. Clones were read by immunoSEQ multiplex PCR, and TCRdb kept only the in-frame ones, dropping some. Of roughly 2.2 million clones listed, 80% to 95% are singletons. The J gene is TRBJ2-1, the V gene TRBV28, with D tentatively TRBD1 (6 bases). The TCR was taken from a man aged 18 to 30 in good health. Some clones in this sample may be carry-over from other donors' samples. The specimen was naive CD4+ T cells from PBMCs. As for subset: CD45RA+ positively selected. CDR3 protein: CASCPQGSNNEQFF. CDR3 nucleotide sequence: TGTGCCAGCTGCCCGCAGGGGAGCAACAATGAGCAGTTCTTC.